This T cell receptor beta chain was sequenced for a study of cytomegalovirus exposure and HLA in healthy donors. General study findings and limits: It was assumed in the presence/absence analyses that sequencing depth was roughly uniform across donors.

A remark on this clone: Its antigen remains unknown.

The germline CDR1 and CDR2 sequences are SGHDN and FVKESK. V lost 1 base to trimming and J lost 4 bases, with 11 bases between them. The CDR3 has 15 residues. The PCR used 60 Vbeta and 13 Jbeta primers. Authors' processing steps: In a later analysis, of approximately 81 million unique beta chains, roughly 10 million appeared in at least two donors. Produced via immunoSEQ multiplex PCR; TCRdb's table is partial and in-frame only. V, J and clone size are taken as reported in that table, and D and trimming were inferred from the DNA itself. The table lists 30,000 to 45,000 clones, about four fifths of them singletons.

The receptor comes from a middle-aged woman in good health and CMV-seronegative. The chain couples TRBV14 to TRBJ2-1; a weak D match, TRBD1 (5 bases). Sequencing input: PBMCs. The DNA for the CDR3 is TGTGCCAGCAGCCAAGTGGGCAGGGTGTACAATGAGCAGTTCTTC. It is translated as CASSQVGRVYNEQFF.